This T cell receptor beta chain was recorded in a study of T cells in Graves' hyperthyroidism and ophthalmopathy. Turning to the study itself: Peripheral blood draws took place at initial diagnosis, ahead of any treatment.

Study-wide points: Also found in blood were most expanded thyroid clonotypes above 0.001. Model-based prediction identified ophthalmopathy a median 6.5 months prior to its onset.

TCR beta CDR3 regions were amplified from RNA. HTBI primers were the set used in a first-round RT-PCR of the TCR CDR3. A single record per CDR3 protein comes from TCRdb applying MiXCR to the multiplex PCR reads. The sample lists a few hundred thousand distinct CDR3 sequences; around a sixth were seen once. The CDR3 is 14 residues long. The V and J ends lost 9 bases and 4 bases, in that order; junction bases with no gene match: 9. Germline V gives CDR1 MNHEY, CDR2 SMNVEV (reference sequence). This clonotype appeared a few times. Its antigen remains unidentified. The sequence was collected from a woman aged 45-65 years with Graves' hyperthyroidism. The chain recombines TRBV27 with TRBJ1-5, with TRBD1 matching over 7 bases. The sample comprised blood. The CDR3 region has the DNA TGTGCCAGTAGAGGGGGCTCACTGAATCAGCCCCAGCATTTT. Encoded protein: CASRGGSLNQPQHF.